A selection of T cell receptor beta chains follows, all from one sample in a study of cytomegalovirus exposure and HLA in healthy donors. Libraries were prepared by immunoSEQ multiplex PCR; TCRdb keeps only in-frame clonotypes and omits some of them. The data show 85,000 to 120,000 clones, approximately 80% seen once. Sequenced input: PBMCs. These receptors were collected from a man between 60 and 75 years old in good health and CMV-seronegative. CDR3s include the opening cysteine and the closing phenylalanine or tryptophan. The D gene is left open where the match is weak. The listing skips clone size in some rows; elsewhere it reads once, few, many or a size class.

d_call j_call clone_size cdr3_length v_call cdr3_nt cdr3_aa
- TRBJ2-5 - 14 TRBV11-3 TGTGCCAGCAGCCCCGGGGGTTCGCAAGAGACCCAGTACTTC CASSPGGSQETQYF
- TRBJ2-1 - 13 TRBV7-9 TGTGCCAGCAGCTTGGGGCAGTACAATGAGCAGTTCTTC CASSLGQYNEQFF
- TRBJ2-2 - 15 TRBV11-3 TGTGCCAGCAGCTTAGGGGACATAAGAACCGGGGAGCTGTTTTTT CASSLGDIRTGELFF
- TRBJ2-2 - 16 TRBV19 TGTGCCAGTAGTAGGTCTTACCAAACAGGGCCCGGGGAGCTGTTTTTT CASSRSYQTGPGELFF
- TRBJ2-1 few 12 TRBV6-5 TGTGCCAGCAGTTCGACTAGGTTTGAGCAGTTCTTC CASSSTRFEQFF
TRBD1 TRBJ2-1 - 14 TRBV5-1 TGCGCCAGCAGCTTTCTGGACAGGCACAATGAGCAGTTCTTC CASSFLDRHNEQFF
- TRBJ2-5 - 16 TRBV9 TGTGCCAGCAGCCCCGAAGGGGGGGGGACTCAAGAGACCCAGTACTTC CASSPEGGGTQETQYF
- TRBJ2-1 - 12 TRBV5-1 TGCGCCAGCAGCTTGACGGGGAATGAGCAGTTCTTC CASSLTGNEQFF
TRBD1 TRBJ1-5 - 15 TRBV6-5 TGTGCCAGCAGGCAAAAAGGGACAGGCAATCAGCCCCAGCATTTT CASRQKGTGNQPQHF
TRBD2 TRBJ2-5 few 14 TRBV5-5 TGTGCCAGCAGCTTAACTAGCGGCTCAGAGACCCAGTACTTC CASSLTSGSETQYF
TRBD1 TRBJ2-4 few 15 TRBV28 TGTGCCAGCAGTCTGGGACAGGTGGCCAAAAACATTCAGTACTTC CASSLGQVAKNIQYF
- TRBJ2-3 - 17 TRBV5-1 TGCGCCAGCAGCTTGGAGCGTCAGCCCTACAGCACAGATACGCAGTATTTT CASSLERQPYSTDTQYF
- TRBJ2-1 - 15 TRBV7-2 TGTGCCAGCAGCCTTCGGGGAAGCTCCTACAATGAGCAGTTCTTC CASSLRGSSYNEQFF
- TRBJ1-1 - 14 TRBV7-2 TGTGCCAGCAGCTTCAGGGTAGGGGACACTGAAGCTTTCTTT CASSFRVGDTEAFF
TRBD1 TRBJ1-6 - 14 TRBV6-5 TGTGCCAGCAGTTTTCGACAGGGGAAGATCCCCCTCCACTTT CASSFRQGKIPLHF
- TRBJ1-3 few 12 TRBV29-1 TGCAGCGTTGTAGGAGCCGGAAACACCATATATTTT CSVVGAGNTIYF
- TRBJ1-2 once 13 TRBV18 TGTGCCAGCTCACCACGAGCGGAGGCTGGCTACACCTTC CASSPRAEAGYTF
TRBD2 TRBJ2-3 - 17 TRBV7-2 TGTGCCAGCAGCTTTACTAGCGGGGGGGCCTTAACAGATACGCAGTATTTT CASSFTSGGALTDTQYF
- TRBJ2-2 - 14 TRBV5-1 TGCGCCAGCAGTCGTCTATGGGGAGAGAGGGAGCTGTTTTTT CASSRLWGERELFF
- TRBJ2-5 - 12 TRBV14 TGTGCCAGCAGCCAGACCCGAGGGACCCAGTACTTC CASSQTRGTQYF
TRBD1 TRBJ1-4 few 15 TRBV5-1 TGCGCCAGCCGAAACCCGGGACAGTCTAATGAAAAACTGTTTTTT CASRNPGQSNEKLFF
TRBD1 TRBJ2-1 few 14 TRBV28 TGTGCCAGCAGTTTCCTGACAGGGGTCGATGAGCAGTTCTTC CASSFLTGVDEQFF
TRBD1 TRBJ2-5 - 14 TRBV7-9 TGTGCCAGCAGCTGGACAGGGGGCACAGAGACCCAGTACTTC CASSWTGGTETQYF
TRBD1 TRBJ2-1 - 15 TRBV9 TGTGCCAGCAGCCCCGGAGGACAGGGGGCGAATGAGCAGTTCTTC CASSPGGQGANEQFF
TRBD2 TRBJ2-3 - 13 TRBV6-1 TGTGCCAGCAGTCTAGCGGGGTCGGGTACGCAGTATTTT CASSLAGSGTQYF
TRBD1 TRBJ2-7 - 14 TRBV25-1 TGTGCCAGCAGAGCCGGGACAGGGACTTACGAGCAGTACTTC CASRAGTGTYEQYF
TRBD1 TRBJ2-3 - 15 TRBV25-1 TGTGCCAGCGCCGACAGGGGATACTCCACAGATACGCAGTATTTT CASADRGYSTDTQYF
- TRBJ1-5 once 19 TRBV4-2 TGTGCCAGCAGCCAAGTCTCCGGAGTTGGGCCCCGGAGGGATCAGCCCCAGCATTTT CASSQVSGVGPRRDQPQHF
- TRBJ1-5 once 11 TRBV29-1 TGCAGCGTTGCAGGGGATGGGCCCCAGCATTTT CSVAGDGPQHF
- TRBJ1-4 - 14 TRBV7-2 TGTGCCAGCAGCTTAGCTGGTTTGCGCGAAAAACTGTTTTTT CASSLAGLREKLFF
- TRBJ2-3 - 13 TRBV7-2 TGTGCCAGCAGCCCTACCAGGGGAGATACGCAGTATTTT CASSPTRGDTQYF
- TRBJ1-2 - 13 TRBV19 TGTGCCACCGCGTTTCGAGCTAACTATGGCTACACCTTC CATAFRANYGYTF
- TRBJ1-5 - 16 TRBV28 TGTGCCAGCAGTCCCGAGAAGGGGCAGAACAATCAGCCCCAGCATTTT CASSPEKGQNNQPQHF
- TRBJ1-1 - 13 TRBV7-2 TGTGCCAGCAGCTTAAATTACGGGACTGGGGCTTTCTTT CASSLNYGTGAFF
- TRBJ1-6 once 16 TRBV5-1 TGCGCCAGCAGCTCAATCGCGGGGCAGGGTACTTCACCCCTCCACTTT CASSSIAGQGTSPLHF
- TRBJ2-5 - 13 TRBV9 TGTGCCAGCGACAGGACTCCTGGGGAGACCCAGTACTTC CASDRTPGETQYF
TRBD1 TRBJ2-1 - 14 TRBV6-6 TGTGCCAGCAGCCGGGACAGGGGGAGCGATGAGCAGTTCTTC CASSRDRGSDEQFF
- TRBJ2-3 - 14 TRBV5-1 TGCGCCAGCAGCTTGGTTTCGGGGGAATTTAGGCAGTATTTT CASSLVSGEFRQYF
- TRBJ2-3 once 15 TRBV11-3 TGTGCCAGCAGCTTAGGGGTCCGGGGCACAGATACGCAGTATTTT CASSLGVRGTDTQYF
- TRBJ2-1 - 18 TRBV4-3 TGCGCCAGCAGCCAAGATTGGGGCGGGGCCAGCTCCTACAATGAGCAGTTCTTC CASSQDWGGASSYNEQFF
- TRBJ1-6 - 15 TRBV18 TGTGCCAGCTCACCACCGGGAGTAGAGGTTGGGCCCCTCCACTTT CASSPPGVEVGPLHF
- TRBJ2-7 - 13 TRBV7-2 TGTGCCAGCAGCTTAGGGCGGGTCTACGAGCAGTACTTC CASSLGRVYEQYF
- TRBJ1-6 - 13 TRBV4-3 TGCGCCAGCAGCCAAGATCTGAGGGTTCCCCTCCACTTT CASSQDLRVPLHF
TRBD2 TRBJ2-1 - 16 TRBV5-1 TGCGCCAGCAGTCCCGGGACTAGCCCCACCTACAATGAGCAGTTCTTC CASSPGTSPTYNEQFF